This note documents a single T cell receptor beta chain sequence. These data are taken from a study of blood T cell repertoires in COVID-19. Study-level information: Both acute and convalescent COVID-19 samples were obtained from the United States, Italy and Spain. Sources were T cells, B-cell-depleted T cells, or PBMCs; the material itself was cDNA or gDNA.

The CDR3 covers 15 residues. CDR1 is MNHEY, CDR2 SVGEGT, per germline. V lost 6 bases and J 0 bases, leaving 12 bases between the germline ends. TCRdb's table, derived via immunoSEQ multiplex PCR, lists solely in-frame clones and lacks some. The data hold more than 150,000 clones, with 65% to 85% observed a single time. This chain connects TRBV6-2 or TRBV6-3 to TRBJ2-1, with D hard to call. This sequence originates from a man in his 60s with active or convalescent COVID-19. Specimen: peripheral blood. CDR3 nucleotide sequence: TGTGCCAGCAGCCCCGACTCTCGCTCCTACAATGAGCAGTTCTTC. Amino acid sequence: CASSPDSRSYNEQFF.